The present entry profiles one T cell receptor (beta chain) with its context. There is no known antigen for this receptor. One base away there is no much larger clone; base qualities are not given. The collaborating institutions used their own protocols to collect whole blood in K2EDTA tubes. For TCRbeta analysis, collaborators shipped samples as frozen whole blood, isolated PBMCs, or DNA extracted from either of those sample types. Including the terminal cysteine and phenylalanine, the CDR3 comprises 13 residues. Only the CDR3 portion is preserved as DNA: 39 bases, with reading frame beginning at the first base. CDR1 LNHDA and CDR2 SQIVND were looked up in the germline V gene (reference sequence). The germline V end is reduced by 10 bases and the J end by 0 bases; junction bases left unmatched: 5. The data stem from a study of blood T cell repertoires in COVID-19 (dated by TCRdb to between 2020 and 2021). About the study as a whole: The collaborator samples originated in the United States, Italy and Spain and spanned the acute and convalescent phases of COVID-19. Where available, HLA class I and class II types were taken from metadata supplied by the sample provider and were not determined by assay-based typing. Deeply sampled blood TCRbeta repertoires from subjects exposed to, actively infected with, or recovered from COVID-19 were included in the dataset. Samples were obtained from the ongoing ImmuneRACE study (first 160 participants) and from 1,254 subjects provided by 6 global collaborators. The prospective study material was composed of cDNA or gDNA derived from T cells, B-cell-depleted T cells, or PBMCs. The repertoires were released in a freely available public database intended as a resource for research on the immune response to SARS-CoV-2. Sample metadata almost always included a de-identified subject ID, COVID-19 status, age in years and sex. Results and caveats for the whole study, not just this receptor: Clinical and demographic metadata were provided uncurated, with the amount varying by source and participant.

TCRbeta CDR3 regions were amplified from genomic DNA using the immunoSEQ Assay, a bias-controlled multiplex PCR. Per the source publication's procedure: The number of nucleated cells in each sample was estimated from the amplification of reference gene primers within the assay. To quantify the absolute abundance of each unique TCRbeta CDR3 rearrangement, sequence reads were collapsed and filtered. For each sample, productive Simpson clonality was calculated by taking the square root of Simpson's diversity index across productive rearrangements. Not all clones reach the TCRdb copy of this immuneACCESS table, which keeps in-frame sequences only. Checked studies attribute under half of the gap to unresolved V genes and leave the rest unexplained. V, J and clone size are taken as reported in that table, and D and trimming were inferred from the DNA itself. This sample has some 80,000 clones in its table, and around 78% of those were observed once. Around 15% of the sample is held by the ten biggest clonotypes.

Sequencing was performed on peripheral blood. The chain uses TRBV19 and TRBJ1-1; 7 junctional bases match TRBD1. This TCR came from a human donor in a cohort sampled during active COVID-19. The DNA is TGTGCCACCGGACAGGCGATGAACACTGAAGCTTTCTTT. Translated, this gives CATGQAMNTEAFF.